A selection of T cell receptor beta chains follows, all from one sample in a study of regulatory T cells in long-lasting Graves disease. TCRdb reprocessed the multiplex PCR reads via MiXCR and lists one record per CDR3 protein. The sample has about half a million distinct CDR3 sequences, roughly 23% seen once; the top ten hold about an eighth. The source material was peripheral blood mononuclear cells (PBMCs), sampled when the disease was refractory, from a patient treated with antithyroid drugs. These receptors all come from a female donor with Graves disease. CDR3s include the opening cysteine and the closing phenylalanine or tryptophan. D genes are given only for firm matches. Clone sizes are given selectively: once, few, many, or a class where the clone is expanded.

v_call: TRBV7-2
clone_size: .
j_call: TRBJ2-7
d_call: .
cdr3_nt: TGTGCCAGCAGCTTAGAAGGGTTCCTCTACGAGCAGTACTTC
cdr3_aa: CASSLEGFLYEQYF

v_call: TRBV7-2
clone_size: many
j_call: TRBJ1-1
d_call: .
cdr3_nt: TGTGCCAGCAGCTTGGACCCCGGGTCGCTAGAAGCTTTCTTT
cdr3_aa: CASSLDPGSLEAFF

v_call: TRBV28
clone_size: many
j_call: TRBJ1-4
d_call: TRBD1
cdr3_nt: TGTGCCAGCTCCGGGACAGGGCACGAAAAACTGTTTTTT
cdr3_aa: CASSGTGHEKLFF

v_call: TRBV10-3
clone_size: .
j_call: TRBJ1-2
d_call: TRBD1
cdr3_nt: TGTGCCATCAGTGACTTAGCGACAGGGGGTGATGGCTACACCTTC
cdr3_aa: CAISDLATGGDGYTF

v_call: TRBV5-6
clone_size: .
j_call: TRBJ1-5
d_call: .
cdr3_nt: .
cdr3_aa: CASSSSTGPAADQPQHF

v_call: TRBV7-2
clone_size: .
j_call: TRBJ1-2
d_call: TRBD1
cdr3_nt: TGTGCCAGCAGCGCCCGGGACAGCTATGGCTACACCTTC
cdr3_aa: CASSARDSYGYTF

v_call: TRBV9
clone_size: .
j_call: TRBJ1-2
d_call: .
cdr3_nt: TGTGCCAGCAGCGTAGCACCTCAGAACTATGGCTACACCTTC
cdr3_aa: CASSVAPQNYGYTF

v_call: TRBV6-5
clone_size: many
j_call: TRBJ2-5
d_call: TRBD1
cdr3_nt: TGTGCCAGCAGTTTCAGCAGGGGGGAGACCCAGTACTTC
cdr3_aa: CASSFSRGETQYF

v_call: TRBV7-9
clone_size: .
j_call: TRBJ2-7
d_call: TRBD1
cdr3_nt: TGTGCCAGCAGCTTCTCACAGGGGGCGGACGAGCAGTACTTC
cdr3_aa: CASSFSQGADEQYF

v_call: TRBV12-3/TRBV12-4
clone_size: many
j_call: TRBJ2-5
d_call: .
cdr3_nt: TGTGCCAGCAGCTTTGGAGGGGCGGAGACCCAGTACTTC
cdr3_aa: CASSFGGAETQYF

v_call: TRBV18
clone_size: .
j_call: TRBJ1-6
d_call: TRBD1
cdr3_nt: TGTGCCAGCTCACCGAACGCACCGGGACAGGATTCACCCCTCCACTTT
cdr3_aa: CASSPNAPGQDSPLHF